This TCR beta chain was obtained from a study of blood T cell repertoires in COVID-19. Study context: Sample material is recorded as cDNA or gDNA derived from T cells, B-cell-depleted T cells, or PBMCs.

This clone was counted once. Measured with immunoSEQ multiplex PCR; TCRdb has only the in-frame clones, and not every one. The data hold around 140,000 clones, with about 87% observed a single time. This CDR3 is built from 11 residues. V lost 1 base to trimming and J lost 8 bases, with 8 bases between them. Germline CDR1 GTSNPN, CDR2 SVGIG (reference sequence). This TCR was sampled from a man in his forties or fifties with active COVID-19. What was sequenced was peripheral blood. The chain uses TRBV30 and TRBJ1-1; D call uncertain. CDR3 in DNA: TGTGCCTGGAGTGCGGAGGAGGAAGCTTTCTTT. It encodes CAWSAEEEAFF.